The rows below give T cell receptor beta chains drawn from one sample of a study of shared clonotypes between healthy human individuals. Assay used: immunoSEQ multiplex PCR; TCRdb lists only in-frame clones, some missing. The table has approximately 1,500,000 clones, 95% to 99% seen once. The sample taken for sequencing was naive CD4+ T cells sorted from blood. These receptors originate from a man younger than 40 in good health. CDR3s include the opening cysteine and the closing phenylalanine or tryptophan. Not all rows give a size; the values are once, few, many and, for expanded clones, a class.

V,size,CDR3
TRBV13,-,CASSRSGTGNYEQYF
TRBV9,-,CASSVGPSLGGGYTF
TRBV19,-,CASSTRLVRGPGGTEAFF
TRBV25-1,-,CASSESVGSGANVLTF
TRBV5-1,-,CASSDLTGANEKLFF
TRBV9,-,CASSVAPNQPQHF
TRBV2,-,CATSTHRSTQYF
TRBV28,-,CASRMTGSQEPQHF
TRBV6-6,-,CASSQGGNTEAFF
TRBV30,-,CAWTSGDTEAFF
TRBV30,-,CAWSTTTGNTEAFF
TRBV30,-,CAWSVTSGSRDTQYF
TRBV7-2,-,CASSLAKVLIEQYF
TRBV7-8,-,CASSLEATSGTSRYEQYF
TRBV5-4,-,CASSGTSSYNEQFF
TRBV5-1,-,CASREGSGAFF
TRBV10-3,-,CAISERGDNYEQYF
TRBV9,-,CASSLGLAQHEQYF
TRBV7-8,-,CASSPRDSISGNTIYF
TRBV7-2,-,CASSFAATGLNTEAFF
TRBV9,-,CASSATGLANNEQFF
TRBV6-5,-,CASTRATTGELFF
TRBV6-1,-,CASRLSPGTDTQYF
TRBV5-8,-,CASSSGLAGTTDTQYF
TRBV10-3,-,CAIKGLDYEQYF
TRBV10-2,-,CAIGPDDYEQYF
TRBV6-4,-,CASSDLAGANVLTF
TRBV6-6,-,CATGRTQETQYF
TRBV28,-,CASSFPSRLWLAGDTEQYF
TRBV28,-,CASRVGTEAFF
TRBV2,-,CASSALGDRGEKLFF
TRBV10-2,-,CASRTSGTYEQYF
TRBV6-5,once,CASSPRDRAGYTF
TRBV6-6,-,CASSNPSGGNNEQFF
TRBV18,-,CASSPLRVISYEQYF
TRBV5-8,-,CASSFLSGSYYGYTF
TRBV6-6,-,CASSYLGQGAFYEQYF
TRBV6-5,-,CASSYSVVPASGEQYF
TRBV19,-,CASRGSYEQYF